The clone carrying this T cell receptor (beta chain) occurred once. CDR3 size: 14 residues. V dropped 6 bases and J dropped 2 bases, with 14 bases sitting between them. CDR1 and CDR2 from the germline V gene are MDHEN and SYDVKM. These data are taken from a study of type 1 and type 2 diabetes patients. Overall study: The cohort mixed type 1 diabetes, type 2 diabetes and nondiabetic donors. CD4+ or CD8+ T cells were positively selected from PBMCs with microbeads.

All diabetic donors were classified as either type 1 or type 2 diabetes. Genomic DNA was the PCR template. A primer set of 30 forward and 13 reverse primers amplified the CDR3. One entry per CDR3 protein, called by TCRdb with MiXCR from the multiplex PCR reads. The table includes 250,000 to 300,000 distinct CDR3 sequences, roughly 50% detected once. The chain couples TRBV28 to TRBJ2-7; perhaps TRBD1 as D (6 bases). The source is a man between 18 and 29 years old with type 2 diabetes. The sequenced sample consisted of peripheral blood mononuclear cells (PBMCs). CDR3 protein: CASSLTGNPYEQYF. The DNA of the CDR3 is TGTGCCAGCAGCCTTACAGGGAATCCCTACGAGCAGTACTTC.